Presented here are 15 T cell receptor beta chains from one specimen sequenced in a study of cytomegalovirus exposure and HLA in healthy donors. Researchers ran the PCR with 60 Vbeta and 13 Jbeta primers. Only in-frame clones appear in the TCRdb table, and some are missing; sequencing was by immunoSEQ multiplex PCR. Of some 120,000 clones in the sample, around 74% were seen once. Source material: PBMCs. These receptor sequences come from a man in his forties in good health and CMV-seropositive.

The chain is built from TRBV9 and TRBJ2-7, with TRBD1 matching over 8 bases. The CDR3 runs 14 residues. The germline gives CDR1 SGDLS, CDR2 YYNGEE. Germline trimming cut 0 bases from V and 3 bases from J; bases unmatched to any gene: 2. CDR3 sequence: CASSVATGGYEQYF. The CDR3 DNA reads TGTGCCAGCAGCGTAGCCACAGGGGGCTACGAGCAGTACTTC.

V gene TRBV18 combines with J gene TRBJ2-7; tentatively, D is TRBD1 (8 bases). V lost 5 bases to trimming and J lost 1 base, with 18 bases between them. Germline V gene sequence: CDR1 KGHSH, CDR2 LQKENI. CDR3 length: 16 residues. For the CDR3, the DNA is TGTGCCAGCTCAGAAACAGGGGGGGGATCATCCTACGAGCAGTACTTC. It specifies CASSETGGGSSYEQYF.

V and J are TRBV28 and TRBJ1-4, with TRBD1 matching 8 bases. CDR3 length equals 18 residues. V lost 3 bases and J lost 7; bases outside the gene matches: 16. CDR1 and CDR2 from the germline V gene are MDHEN and SYDVKM. The CDR3 here is CASSFSGSPQGASEKLFF. CDR3 nucleotide sequence: TGTGCCAGCAGTTTCTCTGGGAGTCCTCAGGGGGCTAGTGAAAAACTGTTTTTT.

J is TRBJ1-1 and V is TRBV28, with D tentatively TRBD1 (6 bases). The CDR3 spans 14 residues. Germline values: CDR1 MDHEN, CDR2 SYDVKM. V lost 4 bases to trimming and J lost 8 bases, with 17 bases between them. Here the CDR3 reads CASSYLGGVEEAFF. The CDR3 DNA is TGTGCCAGCAGTTATCTAGGGGGAGTTGAGGAAGCTTTCTTT.

This rearrangement joins TRBV28 to TRBJ1-5, with D uncertain. Germline V CDR1 and CDR2: MDHEN, SYDVKM. The CDR3 spans 14 residues. V was cut by 4 bases and J by 5 bases, with 12 bases left in between. This CDR3 is CASSSPSLDQPQHF. Written as DNA, the CDR3 is TGTGCCAGCAGTTCCCCATCCTTAGATCAGCCCCAGCATTTT.

With respect to this clone: Different DNA sequences within this sample yield the same CDR3. The chain combines TRBV27 with TRBJ2-2; tentatively, D is TRBD2 (5 bases). Trimming stripped 2 bases from V and 2 bases from J, with 6 bases between. The germline V gene has CDR1 MNHEY and CDR2 SMNVEV (reference sequence). This CDR3 is 14 amino acids long. The chain's CDR3 is CASSLGRNTGELFF. The CDR3 region has the DNA TGTGCCAGCAGTTTAGGGAGAAACACCGGGGAGCTGTTTTTT.

This clone was counted once. The chain couples TRBV28 to TRBJ2-7, with D perhaps matching TRBD2 (5 bases). CDR3 length equals 19 residues. V shed 2 bases and J shed 2 bases, with 25 bases lying between them. Germline V gene lookup returns CDR1 MDHEN and CDR2 SYDVKM. The CDR3 region is CASSLSGIPGTPKTYEQYF. DNA for the CDR3: TGTGCCAGCAGTTTAAGTGGGATCCCGGGAACCCCTAAAACCTACGAGCAGTACTTC.

The chain links TRBV30 to TRBJ2-7, with TRBD1 matching 9 bases. Germline CDR1 and CDR2: GTSNPN and SVGIG (reference sequence). CDR3 length equals 17 residues. After removal of 2 bases from V and 9 bases from J, the junction contained 20 bases not matched to a gene. The CDR3, as DNA: TGTGCCTGGAGTCACCCCTTAACCGGGACAGGGAGACACGGGCAGTACTTC. This gives the protein CAWSHPLTGTGRHGQYF. The full variable domain, completed using reference TRBV30 and TRBJ2-7, is SQTIHQWPATLVQPVGSPLSLECTVEGTSNPNLYWYRQAAGRGLQLLFYSVGIGQISSEVPQNLSASRPQDRQFILSSKKLLLSDSGFYLCAWSHPLTGTGRHGQYFGPGTRLTVT.

The chain recombines TRBV2 with TRBJ1-1; no definite D call. V lost 7 bases to trimming and J lost 4 bases, with 10 bases between them. This CDR3 is built from 12 residues. Germline V gene lookup returns CDR1 SNHLY and CDR2 FYNNEI. Here the CDR3 DNA reads TGTGCCAGCAAAGCTGACTTCACTGAAGCTTTCTTT. Amino acid sequence: CASKADFTEAFF. The whole variable domain, remainder taken from reference TRBV2 and TRBJ1-1, is EPEVTQTPSHQVTQMGQEVILRCVPISNHLYFYWYRQILGQKVEFLVSFYNNEISEKSEIFDDQFSVERPDGSNFTLKIRSTKLEDSAMYFCASKADFTEAFFGQGTRLTVV.

The chain employs TRBV6-5 and TRBJ1-5, with D possibly being TRBD1 (5 bases). This CDR3 is 12 amino acids long. Germline CDR1 and CDR2: MNHEY and SVGAGI. Trimming took 2 bases from V and 10 from J, leaving 9 bases between them. The CDR3 here is CASSYTQVPQHF. The CDR3 nucleotides are TGTGCCAGCAGTTACACACAGGTCCCCCAGCATTTT.

The J gene is TRBJ2-7, the V gene TRBV10-3, with 10 bases lining up with TRBD2. This CDR3 region has 15 residues. Looked up from germline, CDR1 is ENHRY and CDR2 is SYGVKD. V dropped 4 bases and J dropped 6; count of bases not matched to a gene: 9. CDR3 in amino acids: CAISGSRLAGAEQYF. The CDR3 DNA follows: TGTGCCATCAGTGGTAGCCGGCTAGCGGGAGCCGAGCAGTACTTC.

This clone was picked up one time. The DNA of the CDR3 is TGTGCCAGCAGTTACCCTGGGGGGTCACGGGATGGCTACACCTTC. This codes for CASSYPGGSRDGYTF. This chain joins TRBV6-6 and TRBJ1-2; D is perhaps TRBD1 (5 bases). The germline CDR1 and CDR2 sequences are MNHNY and SVGAGI (reference sequence). The CDR3 extends over 15 amino acids. Trimming pared 2 bases from V and 6 bases from J, leaving 16 bases between.

The genes are TRBV10-3 and TRBJ1-5; the D is unclear. V lost 4 bases, J lost 0 bases, and 4 bases lay in between. Germline V gene lookup returns CDR1 ENHRY and CDR2 SYGVKD. CDR3 length: 13 residues. In DNA form, the CDR3 reads TGTGCCATCAGTGCTTATAGCAATCAGCCCCAGCATTTT. Translating gives CAISAYSNQPQHF.

The chain has TRBV28 and TRBJ2-1, with TRBD2 matching 9 bases. V shed 11 bases, J shed 1 base, and the junction held 15 bases outside the gene matches. Germline values: CDR1 MDHEN, CDR2 SYDVKM. The CDR3 spans 17 residues. CDR3 sequence reads: CAGRAGGGLGSYNEQFF. The CDR3 coding sequence is TGTGCCGGGAGGGCGGGAGGGGGTCTTGGATCCTACAATGAGCAGTTCTTC. Together with reference TRBV28 and TRBJ2-1, the CDR3 gives the full variable domain: DVKVTQSSRYLVKRTGEKVFLECVQDMDHENMFWYRQDPGLGLRLIYFSYDVKMKEKGDIPEGYSVSREKKERFSLILESASTNQTSMYLCAGRAGGGLGSYNEQFFGPGTRLTVL.

The chain carries TRBV2 and TRBJ1-6; possible D gene TRBD1, 6 bases. V lost 3 bases to trimming and J lost 6 bases, with 12 bases between them. The CDR3 runs 15 residues. Germline-derived CDR1 and CDR2 are SNHLY and FYNNEI. Here the CDR3 reads CASSELGQSNSPLHF. The CDR3 bases are TGTGCCAGCAGTGAGCTCGGACAGAGTAATTCACCCCTCCACTTT.